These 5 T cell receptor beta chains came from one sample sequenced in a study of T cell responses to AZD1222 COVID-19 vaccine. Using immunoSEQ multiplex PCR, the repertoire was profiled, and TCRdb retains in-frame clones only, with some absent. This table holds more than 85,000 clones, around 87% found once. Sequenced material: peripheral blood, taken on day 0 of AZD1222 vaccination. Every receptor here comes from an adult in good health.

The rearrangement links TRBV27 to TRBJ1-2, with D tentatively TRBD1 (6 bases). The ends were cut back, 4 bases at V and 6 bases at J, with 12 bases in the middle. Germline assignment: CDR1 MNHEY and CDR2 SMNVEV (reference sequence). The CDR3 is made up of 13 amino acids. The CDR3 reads CASSSQGWDGYTF. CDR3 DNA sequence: TGTGCCAGCAGTTCACAGGGTTGGGATGGCTACACCTTC.

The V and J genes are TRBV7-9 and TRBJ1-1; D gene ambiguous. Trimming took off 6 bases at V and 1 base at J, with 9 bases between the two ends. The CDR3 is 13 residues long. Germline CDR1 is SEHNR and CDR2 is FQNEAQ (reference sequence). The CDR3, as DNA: TGTGCCAGCAGGTTTGGGGAGAACACTGAAGCTTTCTTT. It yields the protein CASRFGENTEAFF. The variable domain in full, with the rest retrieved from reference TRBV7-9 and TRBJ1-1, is DTGVSQNPRHKITKRGQNVTFRCDPISEHNRLYWYRQTLGQGPEFLTYFQNEAQLEKSRLLSDRFSAERPKGSFSTLEIQRTEQGDSAMYLCASRFGENTEAFFGQGTRLTVV.

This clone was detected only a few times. DNA of the CDR3: TGTGCCAGCAGCTCGGGACTTGGCAATGAGCAGTTCTTC. It specifies CASSSGLGNEQFF. The chain recombines TRBV5-6 with TRBJ2-1; maybe TRBD2 (6 bases). V was trimmed by 3 bases and J by 6 bases, leaving 10 bases between them. CDR1 SGHDT and CDR2 YYEEEE come from the germline V gene. The CDR3 has 13 residues.

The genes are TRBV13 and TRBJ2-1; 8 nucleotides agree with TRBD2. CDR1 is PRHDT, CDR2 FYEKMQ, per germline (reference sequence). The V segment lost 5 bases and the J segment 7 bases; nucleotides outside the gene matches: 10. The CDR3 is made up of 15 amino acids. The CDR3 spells CASSLNGLAVNEQFF. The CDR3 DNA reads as TGTGCCAGCAGCCTAAACGGACTAGCAGTTAATGAGCAGTTCTTC.

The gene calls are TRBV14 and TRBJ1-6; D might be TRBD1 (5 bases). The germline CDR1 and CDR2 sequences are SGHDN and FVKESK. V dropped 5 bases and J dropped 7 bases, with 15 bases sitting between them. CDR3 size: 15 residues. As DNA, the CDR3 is TGTGCCAGCAGCGATCGACAGTTCGGGAATTCACCCCTCCACTTT. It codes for CASSDRQFGNSPLHF.